The 21 T cell receptor beta chains listed next were all sequenced from one sample in a study of blood T cell repertoires in COVID-19. The assay was immunoSEQ multiplex PCR, and TCRdb's table has in-frame clones only and misses some. The table shows tens of thousands of clones, with 80% to 90% occurring only once. The sequenced material came from peripheral blood. The receptors come from a human donor in a cohort sampled during active COVID-19.

The V and J genes are TRBV6-6 and TRBJ1-1, with 7 bases aligning to TRBD1. J was trimmed by 7 bases and V by 5 bases; bases with no gene match: 7. This CDR3 region has 13 residues. Germline V gene lookup returns CDR1 MNHNY and CDR2 SVGAGI (reference sequence). CDR3 DNA: TGTGCCAGCAGTCTAAAGGGACAGTATGAAGCTTTCTTT. The encoded protein is CASSLKGQYEAFF.

The chain couples TRBV4-1 to TRBJ1-6; 9 bases are a match to TRBD1. The CDR3 extends over 16 amino acids. Germline CDR1 reads MGHRA; CDR2 reads YSYEKL. J was trimmed by 10 bases and V by 0 bases; bases with no gene match: 7. Written as DNA, the CDR3 is TGCGCCAGCAGCCAAGAAGGGACAGGGTTTGGCTCACCCCTCCACTTT. This codes for CASSQEGTGFGSPLHF.

V gene TRBV9 combines with J gene TRBJ2-3; D gene uncertain. Germline CDR1 is SGDLS and CDR2 is YYNGEE. Trimming cost V 0 bases and J 5 bases, with 10 bases left between them. The CDR3 consists of 14 residues. CDR3 sequence (DNA): TGTGCCAGCAGCGTAGCTTTCTATGGAGATACGCAGTATTTT. Translating gives CASSVAFYGDTQYF.

The chain joins TRBV2 to TRBJ1-5; 8 bases fit TRBD1. J was trimmed by 0 bases and V by 6 bases; bases with no gene match: 7. There are 16 residues in the CDR3. CDR1 and CDR2 (germline): SNHLY, FYNNEI. The CDR3 sequence is CASRGIRGPSNQPQHF. CDR3 coding DNA: TGTGCCAGCAGGGGCATCAGGGGGCCTAGCAATCAGCCCCAGCATTTT.

The genes are TRBV2 and TRBJ1-2; D unclear. The CDR3 is 10 amino acids. Trimming left V 6 bases short and J 11 bases short, with 10 bases between. CDR1 SNHLY and CDR2 FYNNEI come from the germline V gene. The DNA of the CDR3 is TGTGCCAGCAGCATAGAAAGTTACACCTTC. As protein: CASSIESYTF.

The rearrangement uses TRBV4-2 and TRBJ1-6; no clear D. Trimming shortened V by 0 bases and J by 5 bases, and 11 bases separated the two germline ends. In germline, CDR1 is LGHNA, CDR2 YNFKEQ. This CDR3 has 16 amino acids. Here the CDR3 reads CASSQDQAGDNSPLHF. The CDR3 region has the DNA TGTGCCAGCAGCCAAGATCAGGCCGGGGATAATTCACCCCTCCACTTT.

The V call is TRBV19, the J call TRBJ1-5; perhaps TRBD1 as D (5 bases). The CDR3 runs 13 residues. In germline, CDR1 is LNHDA, CDR2 SQIVND (reference sequence). V was cut by 6 bases and J by 6 bases, with 12 bases left in between. CDR3 nucleotide sequence: TGTGCCAGTAGCGCGGTAAGGGGTCAGCCCCAGCATTTT. As protein: CASSAVRGQPQHF. Full variable domain (remainder filled in from reference TRBV19 and TRBJ1-5): DGGITQSPKYLFRKEGQNVTLSCEQNLNHDAMYWYRQDPGQGLRLIYYSQIVNDFQKGDIAEGYSVSREKKESFPLTVTSAQKNPTAFYLCASSAVRGQPQHFGDGTRLSIL.

The sample holds one count of this clone. The V call is TRBV2, the J call TRBJ1-1, with D maybe TRBD1 (6 bases). This CDR3 has 15 residues. CDR1 is SNHLY, CDR2 FYNNEI, per germline. V dropped 2 bases and J dropped 1 base, with 11 bases sitting between them. Here the CDR3 DNA reads TGTGCCAGCAGTGAAAGTCAGGACAGGAACACTGAAGCTTTCTTT. Amino acids: CASSESQDRNTEAFF.

The gene calls are TRBV29-1 and TRBJ2-2, with 9 bases fitting TRBD2. CDR3 length equals 16 residues. Germline-derived CDR1 and CDR2 are SQVTM and ANQGSEA. V shed 2 bases, J shed 4 bases, and the junction held 8 bases outside the gene matches. The CDR3 reads CSVETGTSRATGELFF. The CDR3 DNA reads as TGCAGCGTTGAAACCGGGACTAGCAGGGCCACCGGGGAGCTGTTTTTT.

The chain has TRBV5-1 and TRBJ2-1; the D gene is possibly TRBD1 (6 bases). The length of the CDR3 is 15 residues. The V end was cut by 0 bases, the J end by 6 bases, with 13 bases between. The V gene's germline CDR1 is SGHRS and CDR2 YFSETQ. The CDR3 region is CASSLDRASSNEQFF. For the CDR3, the DNA is TGCGCCAGCAGCTTGGACAGGGCCTCTTCCAATGAGCAGTTCTTC.

V is TRBV27 and J is TRBJ1-4; 8 positions agree with TRBD1. J lost 10 bases, V lost 8 bases, and 9 bases had no gene match. Germline V gives CDR1 MNHEY, CDR2 SMNVEV (reference sequence). CDR3 length equals 13 residues. The CDR3 DNA is TGTGCCAGCCGACAGGGGTCGAACGGAAAACTGTTTTTT. Encoded protein: CASRQGSNGKLFF.

The gene calls are TRBV2 and TRBJ2-3; TRBD2 matches 14 bases. J lost 0 bases, V lost 6 bases, and 14 bases had no gene match. The CDR3 runs 20 residues. Germline V gives CDR1 SNHLY, CDR2 FYNNEI. CDR3 in DNA: TGTGCCAGCAGACTCAACCCGGGACTAGCGGGGGCCCCGAGCACAGATACGCAGTATTTT. This translates into CASRLNPGLAGAPSTDTQYF. The variable domain in full, with the rest retrieved from reference TRBV2 and TRBJ2-3, is EPEVTQTPSHQVTQMGQEVILRCVPISNHLYFYWYRQILGQKVEFLVSFYNNEISEKSEIFDDQFSVERPDGSNFTLKIRSTKLEDSAMYFCASRLNPGLAGAPSTDTQYFGPGTRLTVL.

The chain recombines TRBV5-1 with TRBJ1-1, with a tentative D call TRBD1 (6 bases). V was cut by 2 bases and J by 3 bases, with 8 bases left in between. Germline loops: CDR1 SGHRS, CDR2 YFSETQ. The CDR3 spans 13 residues. CDR3: CASSLQGYTEAFF. The CDR3 nucleotides are TGCGCCAGCAGCTTACAGGGTTACACTGAAGCTTTCTTT.

This chain connects TRBV5-1 to TRBJ2-3, with a possible D match to TRBD1 (6 bases). Deletions cut 3 bases from V and 10 bases from J, with 27 bases between. Germline V gene sequence: CDR1 SGHRS, CDR2 YFSETQ. The CDR3 length is 17 residues. In nucleotides, the CDR3 is TGCGCCAGCAGCTCAGGGGCCTCGGGACACACATCACGGGCGCAGTATTTT. This codes for CASSSGASGHTSRAQYF.

This clone was seen once. This chain joins TRBV4-1 and TRBJ2-1, with 8 positions matching TRBD1. In germline, CDR1 is MGHRA, CDR2 YSYEKL. The V gene end was trimmed by 4 bases and the J gene end by 9 bases; junction bases not matched to a gene: 11. CDR3 length: 15 residues. The CDR3 sequence: CASSPGGYRVSEQFF. The CDR3 region has the DNA TGCGCCAGCAGCCCAGGGGGCTACCGAGTCAGTGAGCAGTTCTTC.

The gene calls are TRBV7-6 and TRBJ2-1, with D possibly being TRBD2 (7 bases). The CDR3 loop spans 15 amino acids. Between the trimmed V and J ends, which lost 5 bases and 6 bases, there was a span of 17 bases. Germline V gives CDR1 SGHVS, CDR2 FNYEAQ. The CDR3 DNA reads as TGTGCCAGCAGCCCGGGGGGCCTGTCAAGCAATGAGCAGTTCTTC. Translated, it gives CASSPGGLSSNEQFF.

J is TRBJ2-7 and V is TRBV2; 9 bases agree with TRBD2. The ends lost 9 bases at V and 3 bases at J; junction bases unmatched: 12. The germline CDR1 and CDR2 sequences are SNHLY and FYNNEI. CDR3 length: 15 amino acids. This CDR3 reads CASKPILAGHYEQYF. The CDR3 DNA is TGTGCCAGTAAACCAATTCTAGCGGGACACTACGAGCAGTACTTC.

This clone was recorded once. The rearrangement uses TRBV28 and TRBJ1-1, with a tentative D call TRBD1 (5 bases). This CDR3 comprises 13 residues. Trimming took 3 bases from V and 7 from J, leaving 12 bases between them. Germline values: CDR1 MDHEN, CDR2 SYDVKM. The CDR3 sequence: CASSFDRRDEAFF. CDR3 DNA sequence: TGTGCCAGCAGTTTTGACAGAAGAGATGAAGCTTTCTTT.

This chain links TRBV10-2 with TRBJ2-4; 7 bases map to TRBD1. Germline CDR1 WSHSY, CDR2 SAAADI. Trimming took 6 bases from V and 0 from J; bases not matched to a gene: 5. This CDR3 has 15 amino acids. The CDR3 sequence: CASRRDSQAKNIQYF. The CDR3 DNA follows: TGCGCCAGCAGACGGGACAGCCAAGCCAAAAACATTCAGTACTTC.

The chain joins TRBV7-2 to TRBJ2-5; D might be TRBD2 (5 bases). Germline CDR1 is SGHTA and CDR2 is FQGNSA. The CDR3 runs 14 residues. Trimming shortened V by 0 bases and J by 5 bases, and 10 bases separated the two germline ends. The CDR3 bases are TGTGCCAGCAGCTTAGCGGGGAGAGGGGAGACCCAGTACTTC. Its protein product is CASSLAGRGETQYF.

This clone appeared a single time. This chain connects TRBV9 to TRBJ2-3, with 8 bases identical to TRBD1. The CDR3 extends over 15 amino acids. J gave up 4 bases and V 4 bases, and 8 bases lay outside the gene matches. CDR1 and CDR2 (germline): SGDLS, YYNGEE. CDR3: CASSPQGGASDTQYF. As DNA, the CDR3 is TGTGCCAGCAGCCCACAGGGGGGCGCTTCAGATACGCAGTATTTT.